A selection of T cell receptor beta chains follows, all from one sample in a study of shared clonotypes between healthy human individuals. Repertoires were generated with immunoSEQ multiplex PCR, while TCRdb's copy carries only in-frame clones and drops some. The sample contains nearly 1,000,000 clones, more than 75% of which appear only once. The sample consisted of memory CD4+ T cells sorted from blood. All receptors derive from a man between 18 and 35 years old in good health. Each CDR3 is given with its conserved first and last residue. A D gene is named only where the DNA matches it firmly. Size is omitted from some rows. Given values are once, few, many or a class for expanded clones.

j_gene | d_gene | abundance | v_gene | CDR3nt | CDR3aa
TRBJ1-4 | TRBD1 | . | TRBV11-2 | TGTGCCAGCAGCTTAGACCGGGACAGGAGGCTCGGAGGGAATGAAAAACTGTTTTTT | CASSLDRDRRLGGNEKLFF
TRBJ2-3 | TRBD1 | . | TRBV19 | TGTGCCAGCGACGAGACAGGGGCCCGCACAGATACGCAGTATTTT | CASDETGARTDTQYF
TRBJ1-1 | . | . | TRBV10-3 | TGTGCCATCAGTGAGGCTGTCACTGAAGCTTTCTTT | CAISEAVTEAFF
TRBJ1-4 | . | . | TRBV18 | TGTGCCAGCTCACCAACCTTGGATGAAAAACTGTTTTTT | CASSPTLDEKLFF
TRBJ2-5 | TRBD2 | . | TRBV2 | TGTGCCAGCAGAGCTAGTGCGGGGGAGGGGACCCAGTACTTC | CASRASAGEGTQYF
TRBJ2-7 | TRBD1 | . | TRBV19 | TGTGCCAGTAGTCCACGACAGGGTGATACCTACGAGCAGTACTTC | CASSPRQGDTYEQYF
TRBJ1-2 | . | . | TRBV2 | TGTGCCAGCAGTGAAGCGGGGCCCCGCTATGGCTACACCTTC | CASSEAGPRYGYTF
TRBJ1-2 | TRBD1 | once | TRBV28 | TGTGCCAGCCGTACAGGGGGCGCAAACTATGGCTACACCTTC | CASRTGGANYGYTF
TRBJ2-3 | . | . | TRBV7-6 | TGTGCCAGCAGCTTCAGCGGCACAGATACGCAGTATTTT | CASSFSGTDTQYF
TRBJ2-1 | . | . | TRBV11-2 | TGTGCCAGCAGCTTAGGATCTTCGGCAGGGTGGGACAATGAGCAGTTCTTC | CASSLGSSAGWDNEQFF
TRBJ2-1 | TRBD2 | once | TRBV14 | TGTGCCAGCAGCCACATGGGACTAGCGGGGTGGAATGAGCAGTTCTTC | CASSHMGLAGWNEQFF
TRBJ2-7 | TRBD2 | . | TRBV4-1 | TGCGCCAGCAGCCAACAGGGACGGGGGGGGAACCTGGGCAAGCAGTACTTC | CASSQQGRGGNLGKQYF
TRBJ1-2 | TRBD1 | . | TRBV7-2 | TGTGCCACCGAACAGGGGGCGCGTGGCTACACCTTC | CATEQGARGYTF
TRBJ2-3 | . | . | TRBV6-1 | TGTGCCAGCAGTGAGGCGATTCGGGGTAGGGATACGCAGTATTTT | CASSEAIRGRDTQYF
TRBJ1-6 | . | . | TRBV6-5 | TGTGCCAGCAGAGACAGGAATTCACCCCTCCAATTT | CASRDRNSPLQF
TRBJ1-1 | . | . | TRBV15 | TGTGCCACCAGCAGGAACATCGCCTATAGTAGCATGAACACTGAAGCTTTCTTT | CATSRNIAYSSMNTEAFF
TRBJ2-5 | . | . | TRBV7-9 | TGTGCCAGCAGCCCAAGGGGCCGGGACACCGGGACCCAGTACTTC | CASSPRGRDTGTQYF
TRBJ1-1 | . | . | TRBV12-2 | TGTGCAAGTCGCCACTTAGGACAGGGCGACACTGAAGCTTTCTTT | CASRHLGQGDTEAFF
TRBJ1-6 | . | . | TRBV5-1 | TGCGCCAGCAGCTTGGCTCAAAATAATTCACCCCTCCACTTT | CASSLAQNNSPLHF
TRBJ2-1 | TRBD1 | . | TRBV7-9 | TGTGCCAGCAGCTCATCCAGGGGGCCCAACAATGAGCAGTTCTTC | CASSSSRGPNNEQFF
TRBJ2-5 | TRBD1 | . | TRBV5-1 | TGCGCCAGCAGCTTGGAGCGGACAGGTCCAGAGACCCAGTACTTC | CASSLERTGPETQYF
TRBJ2-7 | . | . | TRBV5-6 | TGTGCCAGCAGCTCCTGGACAGCCGCCTTCGAATTC | CASSSWTAAFEF
TRBJ2-5 | . | many | TRBV5-4 | TGTGCCAGCAGCCCCGACAGGCAAGAGACCCAGTACTTC | CASSPDRQETQYF
TRBJ2-3 | TRBD2 | . | TRBV18 | TGTGCCAGCTACATCGGGAGGGCCGGGACAGATACGCAGTATTTT | CASYIGRAGTDTQYF
TRBJ2-5 | . | . | TRBV19 | TGTGCCAGTAGTATTGGGTCAAGGGTCCGGGAGACCCAGTACTTC | CASSIGSRVRETQYF
TRBJ1-2 | TRBD1 | . | TRBV30 | TGTGCCTCCCCAACCCGACAGGGCCGTGGCTACACCTTC | CASPTRQGRGYTF
TRBJ2-7 | TRBD1 | many | TRBV18 | TGTGCCAGCTCACCATCGGGGACAGTCTCCTACGAGCAGTACTTC | CASSPSGTVSYEQYF
TRBJ2-1 | TRBD1 | . | TRBV7-3 | TGTGCCAGCAGCTTAAGAGGACAGGCTGGCTACAATGAGCAGTTCTTC | CASSLRGQAGYNEQFF
TRBJ2-1 | . | . | TRBV9 | TGTGCCAGCAGCGTAGCTCAGGCAAGCTCCTACAATGAGCAGTTCTTC | CASSVAQASSYNEQFF
TRBJ2-3 | TRBD2 | . | TRBV7-2 | TGTGCCAGCAGCCGGAGGACTAGCGGGATCAAAGATACGCAGTATTTT | CASSRRTSGIKDTQYF
TRBJ1-3 | . | . | TRBV6-6 | TGTGCCAGCAGTTACGCGGACAAATCTGGAAACACCATATATTTT | CASSYADKSGNTIYF
TRBJ2-1 | TRBD2 | . | TRBV4-1 | TGCGCCAGCAGCCAAGGGCCACAGGCGGGAGGGATTGAGCAGTTCTTC | CASSQGPQAGGIEQFF
TRBJ1-1 | TRBD1 | medium-sized | TRBV28 | TGTGCCAGCAGTCTAAGACAGGGGGTAAGGACTGAAGCTTTCTTT | CASSLRQGVRTEAFF
TRBJ2-1 | . | . | TRBV10-3 | TGTGCCATCAGTACAACCTACAATGAGCAGTTCTTC | CAISTTYNEQFF
TRBJ2-7 | TRBD1 | once | TRBV28 | TGTGCCAGCGGGAAACCGACAGGGACCGAGCAGTACTTC | CASGKPTGTEQYF
TRBJ1-4 | . | few | TRBV30 | TGTGCCTGGACGGTGGGGGTTAGCGGAGAAAAACTGTTTTTT | CAWTVGVSGEKLFF
TRBJ1-6 | . | few | TRBV10-1 | TGCGCCAGCAGCAGGGGTAATTCACCCCTCCACTTT | CASSRGNSPLHF
TRBJ2-7 | TRBD2 | . | TRBV2 | TGTGCCAGCACTGAACTAGCGGGGGGATACTACGAGCAGTACTTC | CASTELAGGYYEQYF
TRBJ2-5 | TRBD1 | . | TRBV5-6 | TGTGCCAGCAGCTTACTGGGACAGGCAAACCAAGAGACCCAGTACTTC | CASSLLGQANQETQYF
TRBJ2-2 | . | . | TRBV5-6 | TGTGCCAGCAGCTTGGAACATCGAAACACCGGGGAGCTGTTTTTT | CASSLEHRNTGELFF
TRBJ2-1 | TRBD2 | . | TRBV28 | TGTGCCAGCAGTTTATCGGGGACTAGGAATGAGCAGTTCTTC | CASSLSGTRNEQFF
TRBJ1-2 | TRBD1 | . | TRBV19 | TGTGCCAGTAGTCCCCAGACAGGGGGCTACACCTTC | CASSPQTGGYTF
TRBJ1-4 | . | . | TRBV2 | TGTGCCAGCAGTGAACAGGGTCTCGGTAATGAAAAACTGTTTTTT | CASSEQGLGNEKLFF
TRBJ2-1 | TRBD2 | . | TRBV4-1 | TGCGCCAGCAGCCCCGGGACTAGCGGCAGTGAGCAGTTCTTC | CASSPGTSGSEQFF
TRBJ2-1 | TRBD2 | . | TRBV5-4 | TGTGCCAGCAGCCCATCCGGGACTAGCGGGAGGAATGAGCAGTTCTTC | CASSPSGTSGRNEQFF
TRBJ1-3 | . | . | TRBV5-1 | TGCGCCAGCAGCCCCGGCGTGGCTGGAAACACCATATATTTT | CASSPGVAGNTIYF
TRBJ2-3 | . | . | TRBV20-1 | TGCAGTGCCTTTAGCACAGATACGCAGTATTTT | CSAFSTDTQYF
TRBJ2-1 | TRBD2 | . | TRBV5-4 | TGTGCCAGCAGCCGGGACTACAACAATGAGCAGTTCTTC | CASSRDYNNEQFF
TRBJ2-7 | TRBD2 | . | TRBV6-1 | TGTGCCAGCAGCTGGAGCGGGGGGGCCTCCTACGAGCAGTACTTC | CASSWSGGASYEQYF
TRBJ1-6 | TRBD1 | many | TRBV5-4 | TGTGCCAGCAGCGAGGGACAGGGGAATTCACCCCTCCACTTT | CASSEGQGNSPLHF